Sequencing of this T cell receptor beta chain was carried out in a study of Tregs in tolerant kidney transplant recipients. The study's findings and limits: Biological reproducibility was not directly addressed in this study. Antigen-driven expansion was suggested because donor-specific Tregs expanded more than all Tregs in tolerant patients. Findings come from small patient numbers and require larger validation.

The data were produced by immunoSEQ multiplex PCR, yet TCRdb's version contains in-frame clones alone and is incomplete. The sample lists about 83,000 clones, 98% occurring once. As concerns this clone: Antigen unknown.

CDR1 is MDHEN, CDR2 SYDVKM, per germline. This CDR3 has 15 amino acids. V was shortened by 4 bases and J by 0 bases, with 12 bases between the two germline ends. This sample comprised CD4+ T cells from blood, obtained before the transplant. This clonotype was obtained from a human donor who received a combined kidney and bone marrow transplant. The V and J genes are TRBV28 and TRBJ2-5, with D unclear. The CDR3 here is CASSSYGSYQETQYF. For the CDR3, the DNA is TGTGCCAGCAGTTCGTACGGGTCGTACCAAGAGACCCAGTACTTC.